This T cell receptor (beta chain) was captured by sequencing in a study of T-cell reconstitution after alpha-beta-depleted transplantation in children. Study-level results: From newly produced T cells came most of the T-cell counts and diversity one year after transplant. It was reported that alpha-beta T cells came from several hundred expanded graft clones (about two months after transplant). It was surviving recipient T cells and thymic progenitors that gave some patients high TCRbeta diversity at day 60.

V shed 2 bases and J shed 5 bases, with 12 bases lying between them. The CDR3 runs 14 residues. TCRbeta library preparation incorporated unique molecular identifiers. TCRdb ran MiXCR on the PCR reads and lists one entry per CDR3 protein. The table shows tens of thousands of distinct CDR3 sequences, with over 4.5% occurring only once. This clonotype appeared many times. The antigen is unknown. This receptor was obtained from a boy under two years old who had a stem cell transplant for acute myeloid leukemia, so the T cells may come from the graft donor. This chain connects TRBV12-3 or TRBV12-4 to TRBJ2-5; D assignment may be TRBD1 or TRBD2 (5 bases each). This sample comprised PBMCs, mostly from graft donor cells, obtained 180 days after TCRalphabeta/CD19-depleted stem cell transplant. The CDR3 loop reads CASSLLSGRETQYF. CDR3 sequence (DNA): TGTGCCAGCAGTTTACTTTCGGGGCGGGAGACCCAGTACTTC.